This entry concerns a single T cell receptor beta chain. Antigen unknown. These data belong to a study of T-cell reconstitution after alpha-beta-depleted transplantation in children. Study-wide results and caveats: Newly made T cells mostly supplied T-cell counts and diversity one year after transplant. Several hundred expanded graft clones reportedly supplied alpha-beta T cells about two months after transplant.

V lost 3 bases, J lost 2 bases, and 7 bases stayed unmatched. This CDR3 has 15 amino acids. CDR1 and CDR2 (germline): LNHNV, YYDKDF (reference sequence). Unique molecular identifiers were used to barcode this TCRbeta library. A single record per CDR3 protein comes from TCRdb applying MiXCR to the PCR reads. The table shows about 310,000 distinct CDR3 sequences, with approximately 20% occurring only once. The sequence derives from a male patient between 10 and 17 years old who had a stem cell transplant for acute lymphoblastic leukemia, so the T cells may come from the graft donor. This rearrangement joins TRBV15 to TRBJ2-7; 7 bases fit TRBD1. Sequencing used PBMCs, mostly from graft donor cells, obtained 180 days after TCRalphabeta/CD19-depleted stem cell transplant. The CDR3 region is CATSSQKGAPYEQYF. For the CDR3, the DNA is TGTGCCACCAGCAGTCAAAAGGGGGCCCCCTACGAGCAGTACTTC.